The rows below give T cell receptor beta chains drawn from one sample of a study of blood T cell repertoires in COVID-19. Measured with immunoSEQ multiplex PCR; TCRdb has only the in-frame clones, and not every one. The sample shows some 210,000 clones, more than 80% of them seen only once. The source material was PBMCs or T cells enriched from blood (not recorded which). The receptors were sampled from a man aged 40-49 years who had recovered from COVID-19. The CDR3 runs from the conserved cysteine through the conserved F or W. Fields, in order: V gene, J gene, D gene, clone size, CDR3 DNA, CDR3 protein. A D gene is named only where the DNA matches it firmly. The size field is filled for only some rows; it gives once, few, many or a size class.

v_gene: TRBV19
j_gene: TRBJ2-2
d_gene: -
abundance: -
CDR3nt: TGTGCCAGTAGTATAGGGACAGCCTCGAACACCGGGGAGCTGTTTTTT
CDR3aa: CASSIGTASNTGELFF

v_gene: TRBV7-2
j_gene: TRBJ1-2
d_gene: TRBD1
abundance: -
CDR3nt: TGTGCCAGCAGCTTAGTAGGGGGCGTCAACTATGGCTACACCTTC
CDR3aa: CASSLVGGVNYGYTF

v_gene: TRBV10-3
j_gene: TRBJ2-3
d_gene: TRBD1
abundance: -
CDR3nt: TGTGCCATCAGTGGGGGACAGGCCTCTCGCACAGATACGCAGTATTTT
CDR3aa: CAISGGQASRTDTQYF

v_gene: TRBV14
j_gene: TRBJ2-2
d_gene: -
abundance: once
CDR3nt: TGTGCCAGCAGCCGGGGGCTTCTAGGAGGAGGCGGGGAGCTGTTTTTT
CDR3aa: CASSRGLLGGGGELFF

v_gene: TRBV15
j_gene: TRBJ2-7
d_gene: TRBD1
abundance: -
CDR3nt: TGTGCCACCACCGGGACAGGGGGTTACGAGCAGTACTTC
CDR3aa: CATTGTGGYEQYF

v_gene: TRBV5-1
j_gene: TRBJ1-6
d_gene: -
abundance: -
CDR3nt: TGCGCCAGCAGCTTGGAACAGTCTAATTCACCCCTCCACTTT
CDR3aa: CASSLEQSNSPLHF

v_gene: TRBV18
j_gene: TRBJ2-7
d_gene: TRBD1
abundance: -
CDR3nt: TGTGCCAGCTCAGCGTCGACAGGGGCCTCCTACGAGCAGTACTTC
CDR3aa: CASSASTGASYEQYF

v_gene: TRBV3-1/TRBV3-2
j_gene: TRBJ2-1
d_gene: TRBD1
abundance: once
CDR3nt: TGTGCCAGCAGCCAAGATGAGAGACAGGGGCAGTTCTTC
CDR3aa: CASSQDERQGQFF

v_gene: TRBV12-5
j_gene: TRBJ2-7
d_gene: -
abundance: once
CDR3nt: TGTGCTAGTCAGCTTAGAGGGCAGTCATACGAGCAGTACTTC
CDR3aa: CASQLRGQSYEQYF

v_gene: TRBV5-4
j_gene: TRBJ1-2
d_gene: -
abundance: -
CDR3nt: TGTGCCAGCAGCTTCACCGGTAACTATGGCTACACCTTC
CDR3aa: CASSFTGNYGYTF

v_gene: TRBV6-5
j_gene: TRBJ2-7
d_gene: -
abundance: -
CDR3nt: TGTGCCAGTAGAGCAGGGGGGAGCTCCTACGAGCAGTACTTC
CDR3aa: CASRAGGSSYEQYF

v_gene: TRBV19
j_gene: TRBJ2-3
d_gene: -
abundance: -
CDR3nt: TGTGCCAGTAGTAGACCCCCTCACAGGGGGGGTACAGATACGCAGTATTTT
CDR3aa: CASSRPPHRGGTDTQYF

v_gene: TRBV13
j_gene: TRBJ2-7
d_gene: -
abundance: -
CDR3nt: TGTGCCAGCAGCCTACAGTACTACGAGCAGTACTTC
CDR3aa: CASSLQYYEQYF

v_gene: TRBV27
j_gene: TRBJ1-1
d_gene: -
abundance: -
CDR3nt: TGTGCCAGCAGTTTACTAGCGTACGGGGACACTGAAGCTTTCTTT
CDR3aa: CASSLLAYGDTEAFF

v_gene: TRBV10-1
j_gene: TRBJ1-1
d_gene: -
abundance: -
CDR3nt: TGCGCCAGCAGTGACAGGCACGGGAACACTGAAGCTTTCTTT
CDR3aa: CASSDRHGNTEAFF

v_gene: TRBV3-1/TRBV3-2
j_gene: TRBJ2-1
d_gene: TRBD2
abundance: -
CDR3nt: TGTGCCAGCAGCCAAGATAGAGGAGGCGGGAGCAACTACAATGAGCAGTTCTTC
CDR3aa: CASSQDRGGGSNYNEQFF

v_gene: TRBV3-1/TRBV3-2
j_gene: TRBJ2-3
d_gene: -
abundance: -
CDR3nt: TGTGCCAGCAGCCCGGGACTCTCCATAGATACGCAGTATTTT
CDR3aa: CASSPGLSIDTQYF

v_gene: TRBV6-5
j_gene: TRBJ1-1
d_gene: TRBD1
abundance: -
CDR3nt: TGTGCCAGCAATCCTGGCACTGCACAGGGGGCTGGGGCTTTCTTT
CDR3aa: CASNPGTAQGAGAFF

v_gene: TRBV28
j_gene: TRBJ2-3
d_gene: TRBD2
abundance: -
CDR3nt: TGTGCCAGCAGTTTAAGGACTAGTGTAGATACGCAGTATTTT
CDR3aa: CASSLRTSVDTQYF

v_gene: TRBV19
j_gene: TRBJ1-3
d_gene: -
abundance: -
CDR3nt: TGTGCCAGTAGTTCTCTCGGGGTTTCTGGAAACACCATATATTTT
CDR3aa: CASSSLGVSGNTIYF

v_gene: TRBV19
j_gene: TRBJ1-4
d_gene: TRBD1
abundance: -
CDR3nt: TGTGCCAGTAGTATCCCAGGGGGACCAACTAATGAAAAACTGTTTTTT
CDR3aa: CASSIPGGPTNEKLFF

v_gene: TRBV12-3/TRBV12-4
j_gene: TRBJ2-7
d_gene: -
abundance: once
CDR3nt: TGTGCCAGCAGCCGAGGAAACGAGCAGTACTTC
CDR3aa: CASSRGNEQYF

v_gene: TRBV10-2
j_gene: TRBJ1-3
d_gene: -
abundance: -
CDR3nt: TGCGCCAGCCGAGGGATGAACACAGCCTCGAACACCATATATTTT
CDR3aa: CASRGMNTASNTIYF

v_gene: TRBV19
j_gene: TRBJ2-5
d_gene: -
abundance: few
CDR3nt: TGTGCCAGTAGTCTCTATACAGGGAGTGAGACCCAGTACTTC
CDR3aa: CASSLYTGSETQYF

v_gene: TRBV5-1
j_gene: TRBJ2-1
d_gene: TRBD2
abundance: -
CDR3nt: TGCGCCAGCAGCTCGGGACTAGCGGGGAGTGAGCAGTTCTTC
CDR3aa: CASSSGLAGSEQFF

v_gene: TRBV7-9
j_gene: TRBJ1-2
d_gene: -
abundance: -
CDR3nt: TGTGCCAGCAGCTTCGAGGCAGGGTCCTATGGCTACACCTTC
CDR3aa: CASSFEAGSYGYTF

v_gene: TRBV18
j_gene: TRBJ2-5
d_gene: -
abundance: -
CDR3nt: TGTGCCAGCTCAGCCGGACATCAAGAGACCCAGTACTTC
CDR3aa: CASSAGHQETQYF

v_gene: TRBV29-1
j_gene: TRBJ2-1
d_gene: TRBD1
abundance: few
CDR3nt: TGCAGCGTTGACAGGGGGAGCTCCTACAATGAGCAGTTCTTC
CDR3aa: CSVDRGSSYNEQFF

v_gene: TRBV27
j_gene: TRBJ1-2
d_gene: -
abundance: -
CDR3nt: TGTGCCAGCAGGACCACCCAGCGTAACAGGAACTATGGCTACACCTTC
CDR3aa: CASRTTQRNRNYGYTF

v_gene: TRBV7-9
j_gene: TRBJ2-7
d_gene: TRBD1
abundance: -
CDR3nt: TGTGCCAGCAGCCGAGGAACAGGGGGCCCCTACGAGCAGTACTTC
CDR3aa: CASSRGTGGPYEQYF

v_gene: TRBV19
j_gene: TRBJ2-2
d_gene: TRBD1
abundance: few
CDR3nt: TGTGCCAGTAGCGGGGACAGGGGATACGGGGAGCTGTTTTTT
CDR3aa: CASSGDRGYGELFF

v_gene: TRBV7-6
j_gene: TRBJ2-2
d_gene: TRBD2
abundance: -
CDR3nt: TGTGCCAGCAGCCAGGGAGGGGTGAGAGGTACCGGGGAGCTGTTTTTT
CDR3aa: CASSQGGVRGTGELFF

v_gene: TRBV14
j_gene: TRBJ2-2
d_gene: -
abundance: -
CDR3nt: TGTGCCAGCAGCCAGCCCCCCGGTCCCAGGCCCGGGGAGCTGTTTTTT
CDR3aa: CASSQPPGPRPGELFF

v_gene: TRBV5-6
j_gene: TRBJ2-7
d_gene: -
abundance: -
CDR3nt: TGTGCCAGCAGCGAAGCCCGACTATCTTACTCCTACGAGCAGTACTTC
CDR3aa: CASSEARLSYSYEQYF

v_gene: TRBV3-1/TRBV3-2
j_gene: TRBJ2-3
d_gene: -
abundance: once
CDR3nt: TGTGCCAGCAGCCCTAAGAAAGAGAGAGATACGCAGTATTTT
CDR3aa: CASSPKKERDTQYF

v_gene: TRBV5-5
j_gene: TRBJ1-3
d_gene: -
abundance: -
CDR3nt: TGTGCCAGCAGCCCCGCAGGGCGAGGAAACACCATATATTTT
CDR3aa: CASSPAGRGNTIYF

v_gene: TRBV7-2
j_gene: TRBJ1-6
d_gene: -
abundance: -
CDR3nt: TGTGCCAGCAGCCCACAGGGCGGCGATTCACCCCTCCACTTT
CDR3aa: CASSPQGGDSPLHF

v_gene: TRBV6-5
j_gene: TRBJ1-5
d_gene: TRBD1
abundance: -
CDR3nt: TGTGCCACCGGGACAGGATATAGCAATCAGCCCCAGCATTTT
CDR3aa: CATGTGYSNQPQHF

v_gene: TRBV5-6
j_gene: TRBJ2-7
d_gene: -
abundance: -
CDR3nt: TGTGCCAGCAGCTTCAGTGGCGAGCAGTACTTC
CDR3aa: CASSFSGEQYF

v_gene: TRBV13
j_gene: TRBJ2-7
d_gene: TRBD1
abundance: -
CDR3nt: TGTGCCAGCAGCCCCGGGACAGGGAGTCGCGAGCAGTACTTC
CDR3aa: CASSPGTGSREQYF

v_gene: TRBV20-1
j_gene: TRBJ1-3
d_gene: TRBD1
abundance: -
CDR3nt: TGCAGTGCTAGTCAGGGGGCATCTGGAAACACCATATATTTT
CDR3aa: CSASQGASGNTIYF

v_gene: TRBV10-1
j_gene: TRBJ2-7
d_gene: TRBD1
abundance: -
CDR3nt: TGCGCCAGCAGTGAGTCGGGGACAGGGACCCACGAGCAGTACTTC
CDR3aa: CASSESGTGTHEQYF

v_gene: TRBV24-1
j_gene: TRBJ1-2
d_gene: TRBD1
abundance: -
CDR3nt: TGTGCCACCCGCGAGAGGGCAGGGGGAGATCCCAGCTATGGCTACACCTTC
CDR3aa: CATRERAGGDPSYGYTF

v_gene: TRBV28
j_gene: TRBJ2-1
d_gene: TRBD1
abundance: -
CDR3nt: TGTGCCAGCAGTTTTAAACGACAGGGGGCTAGTGAGCAGTTCTTC
CDR3aa: CASSFKRQGASEQFF

v_gene: TRBV7-2
j_gene: TRBJ2-5
d_gene: -
abundance: -
CDR3nt: TGTGCCAGCAGCATCCTACAAGAGACCCAGTACTTC
CDR3aa: CASSILQETQYF

v_gene: TRBV27
j_gene: TRBJ1-3
d_gene: -
abundance: -
CDR3nt: TGTGCCAGCAGCTTGGGGGGTACTGGAAACACCATATATTTT
CDR3aa: CASSLGGTGNTIYF

v_gene: TRBV4-2
j_gene: TRBJ1-1
d_gene: -
abundance: -
CDR3nt: TGTGCCAGCAGCCAAGACCATGGGGGAGGGAACACTGAAGCTTTCTTT
CDR3aa: CASSQDHGGGNTEAFF